Sequencing of this T cell receptor (beta chain) was carried out in a study of beta chain features in type 1 diabetes (dated by TCRdb to 2016 to 2019). For the study in its entirety: Patients and healthy donors did not differ in mean age, gender distribution, total cell number or subset yield. A total of 85 million to 140 million sorted cells were examined across all samples, and the number of cells per subset was strongly correlated with RNA yield. The study compared the TCRB repertoires of sorted circulating CD4+ T cell subsets in recently diagnosed type 1 diabetes patients with those in matched healthy donors. Whereas all 28 donors provided naive and central memory subsets, regulatory and stem cell-like memory subsets were isolated from just 8 patients and about 8 healthy donors. The full study reports these points: The naive, central memory and regulatory TCRB repertoires appeared to resemble one another more closely among patients than among healthy donors. At VDJ recombination sites, patients with type 1 diabetes made fewer insertions and deleted more nucleotides, a pattern implying thymic rearrangement abnormalities. In all four CD4+ subsets, TCRB CDR3 length was moderately but significantly shorter in type 1 diabetes patients. PCR might favor shorter templates, but patient and control samples were amplified and corrected together, so any skew would affect both groups equally. Sequencing cDNA rather than genomic DNA could over-represent highly expressing activated cells, although activation and CD3 levels did not differ between groups. HLA sub-analyses involved small numbers of individuals, so any influence of HLA type on TCRB rearrangement remained unresolved.

Deletion took 8 bases off V and 5 bases off J, with a span of 12 bases between the germline ends. The germline V gene encodes CDR1 SGHNT and CDR2 YENEEA. The CDR3 runs 12 residues from the cysteine to the phenylalanine. Left in the record is the CDR3 DNA by itself, 36 bases read in frame from the first base. The High Capacity cDNA Reverse Transcription Kit was used to reverse transcribe all of the isolated RNA, meaning that expressed TCRB transcripts were what got sequenced. Deep immunoSEQ sequencing was applied to naive, central memory and regulatory T cell samples, giving an average of roughly 3.5 million total reads per sample. Sorted cells were lysed in RLT buffer, and RNA was extracted using DNase-treated RNeasy Micro or Mini kits according to cell number. Each cell subset was processed separately to prevent cross-contamination, with patient and healthy donor samples processed together. The immunoSEQ multiplex PCR was used to amplify TCRB sequences from cDNA, generating 87-bp fragments that spanned the CDR3 region. Sequencing of the amplicons was done on the Illumina HiSeq platform. As for how the authors treated the data: Synthetic template baselines were used to correct PCR bias computationally, reads within Hamming distance 2 were collapsed, and singletons that could not be merged were discarded. Reads were aligned to IMGT to assign V, D and J genes, CDR3 length, and insertions or deletions at six rearrangement sites. Within each subset, clonotype counts were normalized to sorted cell number, after which true diversity and Gini coefficients were computed with the tcR R package. The overlap coefficient, calculated on TCRB nucleotide sequences, was used to quantify repertoire sharing. Out-of-frame TCRB sequences from naive cells were analyzed as a proxy for the pre-selection repertoire. Here the immuneACCESS table is served through TCRdb, limited to in-frame sequences with V and J called. Missing clones are a known gap in these copies; in checked studies unresolved V genes cover under half, and the rest lacks a known reason. For V, J and clone size, that table is used; D and trimming come from the DNA. Across this sample there are about 240,000 clones, with around 13% seen only once. The ten largest clones add up to about 0.019% of the sample.

About this clone itself: The antigen it binds to is not known. No much larger clone is present one base from it, and per-base qualities are unavailable.

A single peripheral blood draw of 95 to 150 mL on average was collected from each donor into heparinised tubes. A BD FACSAria II and a panel including CD45RO, CCR7, CD25, CD127, CD95 and CD27 were used to sort naive, central memory, regulatory and stem cell-like memory CD4+ T cells. Purity was above 95% for every sorted population. Right away, PBMCs were isolated by Lymphoprep density gradient centrifugation and were stained directly, with no culture step. Samples were stained and sorted in pairs, with one healthy donor and one patient per experiment, so that batch effects were minimized. The TCR was taken from a man aged 30-40 years with type 1 diabetes. The V and J genes are TRBV11-3 and TRBJ2-5; a weak D assignment points to TRBD2 (7 bases agree). Sequencing used naive CD4+ T cells from blood. The sample's cell subset or site, from its label and the paper: true naive CD4+ T cells. The CDR3 region has the sequence CASQQGGETQYF. The DNA sequence follows: TGTGCCAGCCAACAGGGAGGGGAGACCCAGTACTTC. This CDR3, with the reference TRBV11-3 and TRBJ2-5 proteins standing in past its ends, gives the full variable domain EAGVVQSPRYKIIEKKQPVAFWCNPISGHNTLYWYLQNLGQGPELLIRYENEEAVDDSQLPKDRFSAERLKGVDSTLKIQPAELGDSAVYLCASQQGGETQYFGPGTRLLVL.